The source of this TCR beta chain is a study of blood T cell repertoires in COVID-19. Across the whole study: The origin of the acute and convalescent COVID-19 samples was the United States, Italy and Spain. From T cells, B-cell-depleted T cells, or PBMCs came the material, which was cDNA or gDNA.

Authors' analysis steps: Reference gene primer amplification gave nucleated cell count estimates. Assay: immunoSEQ multiplex PCR; the TCRdb copy retains only in-frame clones and omits some. V and J calls and clone size are those listed in that table; D and trimming were worked out from the DNA. This table has around 260,000 clones, around four fifths appearing once. The trim removed 3 bases at V and 3 bases at J, leaving 1 base unmatched. Germline V gene data show CDR1 as SGDLS and CDR2 as YYNGEE. The CDR3 totals 14 residues. This sequence joins TRBV9 and TRBJ2-7; 12 bases agree with TRBD2. The sequence derives from a man in his sixties with acute or convalescent COVID-19. Sequencing input: peripheral blood. In nucleotides, the CDR3 is TGTGCCAGCAGCGAGGGACTAGCGGGCTACGAGCAGTACTTC. Amino acids: CASSEGLAGYEQYF.